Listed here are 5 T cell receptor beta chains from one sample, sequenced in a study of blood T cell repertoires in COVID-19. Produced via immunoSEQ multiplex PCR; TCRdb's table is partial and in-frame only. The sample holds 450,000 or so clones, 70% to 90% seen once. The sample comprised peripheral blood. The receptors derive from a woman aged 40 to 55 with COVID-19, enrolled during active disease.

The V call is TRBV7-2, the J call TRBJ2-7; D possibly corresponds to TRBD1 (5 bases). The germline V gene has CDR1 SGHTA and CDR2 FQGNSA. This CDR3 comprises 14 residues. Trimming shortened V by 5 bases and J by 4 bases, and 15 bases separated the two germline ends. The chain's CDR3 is CASSPTQQGYEQYF. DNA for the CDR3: TGTGCCAGCAGCCCAACGCAGCAGGGTTACGAGCAGTACTTC.

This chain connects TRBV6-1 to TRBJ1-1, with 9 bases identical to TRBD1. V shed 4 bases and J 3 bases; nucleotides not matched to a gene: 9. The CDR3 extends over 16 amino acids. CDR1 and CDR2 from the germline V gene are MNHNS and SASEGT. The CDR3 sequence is CASSGGQGPWDTEAFF. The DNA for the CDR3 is TGTGCCAGCAGTGGGGGACAGGGCCCCTGGGACACTGAAGCTTTCTTT.

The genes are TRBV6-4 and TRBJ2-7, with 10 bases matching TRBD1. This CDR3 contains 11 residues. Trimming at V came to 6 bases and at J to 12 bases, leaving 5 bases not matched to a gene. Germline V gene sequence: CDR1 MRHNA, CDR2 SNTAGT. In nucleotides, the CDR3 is TGTGCCAGCAGACTCCGGACAGGGGGGTACTTC. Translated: CASRLRTGGYF.

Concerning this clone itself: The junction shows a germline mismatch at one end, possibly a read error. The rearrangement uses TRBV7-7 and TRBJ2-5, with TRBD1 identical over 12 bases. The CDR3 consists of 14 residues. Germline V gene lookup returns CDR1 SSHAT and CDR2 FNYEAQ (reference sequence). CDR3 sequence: CASSRDRGRETQYF. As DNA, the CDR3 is TGTGCTAGCAGCCGGGACAGGGGGCGAGAGACCCAGTACTTC.

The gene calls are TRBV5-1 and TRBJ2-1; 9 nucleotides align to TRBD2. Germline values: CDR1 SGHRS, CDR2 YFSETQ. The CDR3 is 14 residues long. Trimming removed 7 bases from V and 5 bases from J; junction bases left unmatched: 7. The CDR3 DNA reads TGCGCCAGCGGACCGGGACTAGCCGACAATGAGCAGTTCTTC. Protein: CASGPGLADNEQFF.